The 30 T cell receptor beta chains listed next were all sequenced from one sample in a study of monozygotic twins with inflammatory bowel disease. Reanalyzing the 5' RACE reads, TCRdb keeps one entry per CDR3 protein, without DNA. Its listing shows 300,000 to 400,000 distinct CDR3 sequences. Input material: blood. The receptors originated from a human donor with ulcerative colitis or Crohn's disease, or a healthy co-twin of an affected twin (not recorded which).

Here the CDR3 reads CASRKNLGLAGGFNEQFF. The chain uses TRBV2 and TRBJ2-1; there is no DNA to check the TCRdb D call of TRBD2. The CDR3 spans 18 residues. Germline CDR1 is SNHLY and CDR2 is FYNNEI.

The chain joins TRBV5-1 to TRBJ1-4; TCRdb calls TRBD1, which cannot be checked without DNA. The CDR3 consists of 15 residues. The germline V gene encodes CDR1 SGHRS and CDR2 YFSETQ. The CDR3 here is CASSLQDATNEKLFF.

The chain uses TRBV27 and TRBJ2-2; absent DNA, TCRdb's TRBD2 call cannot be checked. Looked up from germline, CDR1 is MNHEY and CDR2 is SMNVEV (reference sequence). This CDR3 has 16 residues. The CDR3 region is CASSFLAGGWTGELFF.

CDR3 sequence: CSASVVGVETQYF. V and J are TRBV20-1 and TRBJ2-5. The CDR3 runs to 13 residues. Germline CDR1 DFQATT, CDR2 SNEGSKA (reference sequence).

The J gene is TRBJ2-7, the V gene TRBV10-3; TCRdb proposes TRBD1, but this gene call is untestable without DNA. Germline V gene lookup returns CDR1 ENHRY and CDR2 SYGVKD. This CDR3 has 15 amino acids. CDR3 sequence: CAISGTGSSWYEQYF.

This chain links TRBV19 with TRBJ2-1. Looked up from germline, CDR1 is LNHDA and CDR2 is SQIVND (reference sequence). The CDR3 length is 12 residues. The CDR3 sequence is CASSRIDNEQFF.

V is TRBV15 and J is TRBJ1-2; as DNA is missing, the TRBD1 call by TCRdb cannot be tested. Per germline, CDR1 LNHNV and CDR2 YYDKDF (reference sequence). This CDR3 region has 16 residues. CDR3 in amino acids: CATSRDRGSNNYGYTF.

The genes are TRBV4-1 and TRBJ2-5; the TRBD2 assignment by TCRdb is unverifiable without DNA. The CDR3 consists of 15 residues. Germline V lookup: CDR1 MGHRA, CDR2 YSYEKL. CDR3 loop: CASSHRASNDRTQYF.

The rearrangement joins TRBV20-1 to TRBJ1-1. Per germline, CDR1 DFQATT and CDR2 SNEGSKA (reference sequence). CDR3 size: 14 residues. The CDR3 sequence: CSASARFTNTEAFF.

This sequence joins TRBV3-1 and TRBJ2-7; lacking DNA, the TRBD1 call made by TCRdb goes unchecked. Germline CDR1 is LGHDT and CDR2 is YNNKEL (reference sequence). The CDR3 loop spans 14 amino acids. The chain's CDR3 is CASSLQGSPAEQYF.

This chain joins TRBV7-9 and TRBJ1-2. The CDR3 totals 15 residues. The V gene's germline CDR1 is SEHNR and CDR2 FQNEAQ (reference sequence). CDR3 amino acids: CASSQVQQDLYGYTF. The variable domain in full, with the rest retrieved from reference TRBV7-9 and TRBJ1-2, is DTGVSQNPRHKITKRGQNVTFRCDPISEHNRLYWYRQTLGQGPEFLTYFQNEAQLEKSRLLSDRFSAERPKGSFSTLEIQRTEQGDSAMYLCASSQVQQDLYGYTFGSGTRLTVV.

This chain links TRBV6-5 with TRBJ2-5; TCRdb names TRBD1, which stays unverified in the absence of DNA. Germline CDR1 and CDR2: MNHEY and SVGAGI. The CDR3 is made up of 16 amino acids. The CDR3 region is CASSYSGTRVQETQYF.

The CDR3 protein is CASSRLRDGGYTF. The V gene is TRBV7-9, the J gene TRBJ1-2. CDR3 size: 13 residues. Germline V gives CDR1 SEHNR, CDR2 FQNEAQ (reference sequence). The full variable domain, completed using reference TRBV7-9 and TRBJ1-2, is DTGVSQNPRHKITKRGQNVTFRCDPISEHNRLYWYRQTLGQGPEFLTYFQNEAQLEKSRLLSDRFSAERPKGSFSTLEIQRTEQGDSAMYLCASSRLRDGGYTFGSGTRLTVV.

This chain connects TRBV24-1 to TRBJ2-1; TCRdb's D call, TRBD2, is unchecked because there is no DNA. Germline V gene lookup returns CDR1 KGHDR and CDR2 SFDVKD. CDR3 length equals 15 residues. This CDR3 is CATGLVTSGGGEQFF.

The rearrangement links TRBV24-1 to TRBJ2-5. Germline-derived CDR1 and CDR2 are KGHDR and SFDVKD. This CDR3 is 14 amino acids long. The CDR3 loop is CATRDFGKGGTQYF.

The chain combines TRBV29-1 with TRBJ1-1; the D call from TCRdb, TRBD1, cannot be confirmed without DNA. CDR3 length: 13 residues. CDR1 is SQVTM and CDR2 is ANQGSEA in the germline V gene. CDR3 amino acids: CSVHREMNTEAFF. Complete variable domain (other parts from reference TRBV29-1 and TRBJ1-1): SAVISQKPSRDICQRGTSLTIQCQVDSQVTMMFWYRQQPGQSLTLIATANQGSEATYESGFVIDKFPISRPNLTFSTLTVSNMSPEDSSIYLCSVHREMNTEAFFGQGTRLTVV.

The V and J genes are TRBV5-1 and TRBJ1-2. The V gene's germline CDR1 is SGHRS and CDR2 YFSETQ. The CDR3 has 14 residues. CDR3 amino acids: CASSLEPNPYGYTF.

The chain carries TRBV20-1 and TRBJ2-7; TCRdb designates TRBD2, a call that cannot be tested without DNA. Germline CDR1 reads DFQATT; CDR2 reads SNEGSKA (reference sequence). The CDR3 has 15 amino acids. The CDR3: CSAPQPLSPLGEQYF.

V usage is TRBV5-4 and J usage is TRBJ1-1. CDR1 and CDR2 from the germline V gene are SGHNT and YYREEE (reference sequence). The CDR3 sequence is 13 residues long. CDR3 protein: CASKAFSNTEAFF.

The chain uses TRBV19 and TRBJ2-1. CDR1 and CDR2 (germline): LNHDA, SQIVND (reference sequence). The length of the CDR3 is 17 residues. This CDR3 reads CASRSSRHRSSYNEQFF.

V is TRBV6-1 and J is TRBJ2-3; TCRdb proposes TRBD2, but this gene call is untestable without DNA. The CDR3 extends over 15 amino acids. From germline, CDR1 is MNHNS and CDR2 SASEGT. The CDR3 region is CASRGLAGMKDTQYF.

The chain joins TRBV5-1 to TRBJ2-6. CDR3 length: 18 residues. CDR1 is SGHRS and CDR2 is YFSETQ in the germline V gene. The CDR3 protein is CASSLSSPTFSGANVLTF.

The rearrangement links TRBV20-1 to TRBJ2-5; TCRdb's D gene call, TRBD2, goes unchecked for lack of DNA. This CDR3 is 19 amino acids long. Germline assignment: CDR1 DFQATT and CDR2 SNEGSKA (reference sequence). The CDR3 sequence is CSAQPLKRLLAGSQETQYF.

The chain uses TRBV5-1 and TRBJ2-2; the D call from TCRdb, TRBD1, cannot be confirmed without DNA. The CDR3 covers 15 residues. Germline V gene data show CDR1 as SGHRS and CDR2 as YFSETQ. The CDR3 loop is CASSLEQGDRGELFF.

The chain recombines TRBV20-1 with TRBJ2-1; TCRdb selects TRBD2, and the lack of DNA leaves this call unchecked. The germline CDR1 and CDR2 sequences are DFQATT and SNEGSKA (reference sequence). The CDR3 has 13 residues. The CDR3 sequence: CSPRASGYNEQFF.

The CDR3 loop is CASSERLAVNTGELFF. The V and J genes are TRBV7-9 and TRBJ2-2; as DNA is missing, the TRBD2 call by TCRdb cannot be tested. This CDR3 has 16 amino acids. The germline V gene has CDR1 SEHNR and CDR2 FQNEAQ (reference sequence). Using reference TRBV7-9 and TRBJ2-2 for the parts outside the CDR3, the full variable domain is DTGVSQNPRHKITKRGQNVTFRCDPISEHNRLYWYRQTLGQGPEFLTYFQNEAQLEKSRLLSDRFSAERPKGSFSTLEIQRTEQGDSAMYLCASSERLAVNTGELFFGEGSRLTVL.

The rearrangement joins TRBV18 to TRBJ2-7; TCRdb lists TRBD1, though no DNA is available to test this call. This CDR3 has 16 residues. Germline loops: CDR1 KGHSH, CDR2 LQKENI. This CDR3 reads CASSPRSGQGTYEQYF.

The chain's CDR3 is CASSETRGTQYQETQYF. The V gene is TRBV2, the J gene TRBJ2-5; TCRdb selects TRBD2, and the lack of DNA leaves this call unchecked. CDR1 and CDR2 (germline): SNHLY, FYNNEI. This CDR3 has 17 amino acids.

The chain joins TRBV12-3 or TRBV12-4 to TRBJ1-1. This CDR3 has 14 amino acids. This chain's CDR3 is CASSFAGLNTEAFF.

This chain's CDR3 is CSARRGQLNTEAFF. V gene TRBV20-1 combines with J gene TRBJ1-1; TCRdb indicates TRBD1, and absent DNA this call remains unverified. The CDR3 consists of 14 residues. Germline values: CDR1 DFQATT, CDR2 SNEGSKA (reference sequence).